The rows below give T cell receptor beta chains drawn from one sample of a study of blood T cells in healthy people across ages. In TCRdb, the 5' RACE reads were re-called with MiXCR into one record per CDR3 protein. Among 600,000 to 800,000 distinct CDR3 sequences listed, roughly half were seen once. Sequencing used blood. All receptors derive from a woman at least 80 years old in good health. Both conserved end residues are part of each CDR3. A D gene is named only where the DNA matches it firmly. Expanded clones get a size class; other rows say once, few or many, or leave the size out.

j_gene	abundance	v_gene	d_gene	CDR3aa	CDR3nt
TRBJ2-5	NA	TRBV19	NA	CASSIRGRGETQYF	TGTGCCAGTAGTATACGCGGTAGGGGGGAGACCCAGTACTTC
TRBJ2-1	NA	TRBV2	NA	CASSEGPSPQFF	TGTGCCAGCAGTGAGGGACCCTCCCCGCAGTTCTTC
TRBJ1-2	NA	TRBV12-3/TRBV12-4	NA	CASSLGDKNYGYTF	TGTGCCAGCAGTTTAGGGGACAAAAACTATGGCTACACCTTC
TRBJ2-6	NA	TRBV6-1	NA	CASKSGIGSGANVLTF	TGTGCCAGCAAATCAGGGATAGGCTCTGGGGCCAACGTCCTGACTTTC
TRBJ2-7	many	TRBV20-1	NA	CSARGDPRGTYEQYF	TGCAGTGCTAGAGGGGATCCGAGAGGGACCTACGAGCAGTACTTC
TRBJ1-2	NA	TRBV29-1	NA	CSVLGGLAREDGYGYTF	TGCAGCGTGTTGGGGGGATTGGCCAGGGAAGACGGCTATGGCTACACCTTC
TRBJ1-2	many	TRBV5-1	NA	CASSARGLPANYGYTF	TGCGCCAGCAGCGCCCGCGGTCTCCCTGCTAACTATGGCTACACCTTC
TRBJ2-7	NA	TRBV6-6	TRBD2	CASSYRQTSGRSYEQYF	TGTGCCAGCAGTTACCGGCAGACTAGCGGGAGGTCCTACGAGCAGTACTTC
TRBJ1-1	few	TRBV11-1	TRBD1	CASSLGQGRMNTEAFF	TGTGCCAGCAGCTTGGGACAGGGGCGCATGAACACTGAAGCTTTCTTT
TRBJ1-5	few	TRBV20-1	TRBD1	CSARDREGHQPQHF	TGCAGTGCTCGGGACAGAGAGGGACATCAGCCCCAGCATTTT
TRBJ2-5	many	TRBV2	NA	CASQGSGTQYF	TGTGCCAGCCAGGGGTCAGGGACCCAGTACTTC
TRBJ2-7	NA	TRBV11-1	NA	CASSSYYGYEQYF	TGTGCCAGCAGTTCCTACTACGGGTACGAGCAGTACTTC
TRBJ2-7	NA	TRBV4-1	NA	CASSQIGTGEQYF	TGCGCCAGCAGCCAAATCGGGACGGGAGAGCAGTACTTC
TRBJ2-7	NA	TRBV28	NA	CASSYVGTALGSYEQYF	TGTGCCAGCAGTTATGTTGGGACGGCCTTAGGTTCCTACGAGCAGTACTTC
TRBJ1-2	NA	TRBV20-1	NA	CSASYGPGDGYTF	TGCAGTGCTAGCTACGGGCCGGGGGATGGCTACACCTTC
TRBJ2-5	NA	TRBV12-3/TRBV12-4	TRBD2	CASSVGLAGGSETQYF	TGTGCCAGCAGTGTAGGACTAGCGGGGGGGAGCGAGACCCAGTACTTC
TRBJ2-5	NA	TRBV20-1	TRBD2	CSAKSGGSETQYF	TGCAGTGCTAAGAGCGGGGGATCAGAGACCCAGTACTTC
TRBJ2-3	many	TRBV20-1	TRBD2	CSASPGERGGTQYF	TGCAGTGCCTCGCCCGGTGAGCGGGGGGGTACGCAGTATTTT
TRBJ2-1	few	TRBV29-1	NA	CSVARMEGNEQFF	TGCAGCGTTGCCCGGATGGAGGGGAATGAGCAGTTCTTC
TRBJ1-6	once	TRBV7-9	NA	CASSSGGAKGSPLHF	TGTGCCAGCAGCTCCGGCGGGGCAAAGGGTTCACCCCTCCACTTT
TRBJ2-2	NA	TRBV3-1	NA	CASSLTETGELFF	TGTGCCAGCAGCTTGACCGAAACCGGGGAGCTGTTTTTT
TRBJ1-2	NA	TRBV9	NA	CASSVAAFDYGYTF	TGTGCCAGCAGCGTAGCAGCATTTGACTATGGCTACACCTTC
TRBJ2-1	NA	TRBV5-5	NA	CASSAAVHNEQFF	TGTGCCAGCTCCGCAGCGGTCCACAATGAGCAGTTCTTC
TRBJ2-2	many	TRBV7-3	TRBD2	CASSSSRFSGRIGELFF	TGTGCCAGCAGCTCCTCCCGTTTTAGCGGGAGAATCGGGGAGCTGTTTTTT
TRBJ2-5	many	TRBV27	TRBD2	CASSPPGLAEETQYF	TGTGCCAGCAGCCCGCCTGGACTAGCGGAAGAGACCCAGTACTTC
TRBJ2-5	once	TRBV5-1	NA	CASSLAGVLQETQYF	TGCGCCAGCAGCTTAGCCGGAGTCCTCCAAGAGACCCAGTACTTC